Sequencing of this T cell receptor beta chain was carried out in a study of Graves' ophthalmopathy and Graves' hyperthyroidism. Study conclusions and caveats: From stable hyperthyroidism, ophthalmopathy was separated by a 13-signature model with 87.88% sensitivity and approximately 81% specificity. The model's ophthalmopathy progression predictions had approximately 71% sensitivity and 72.22% specificity. Most clonotypes expanded in thyroid above 0.001 frequency were present in blood too.

From RNA, the CDR3 regions of TCR beta chains were amplified and sequenced. Following a first-round RT-PCR that used HTBI primers, a second-round multiplex PCR was carried out. TCRdb re-derived calls from the multiplex PCR reads in MiXCR, one entry per CDR3 protein. Altogether hundreds of thousands of distinct CDR3 sequences are present, under 50% being singletons, with the ten largest covering over 2.5%. This clonotype has only a few counts. Its antigen is unidentified. An end of the junction does not agree with germline; a read error may underlie this. The germline CDR1 and CDR2 sequences are ENHRY and SYGVKD. The CDR3 runs 16 residues. Other autoimmune diseases, uncontrolled infections, pregnancy or lactation ruled patients out of participation.

The TCR comes from an adult man with Graves' ophthalmopathy. Input material: peripheral blood. This sequence joins TRBV10-3 and TRBJ2-7; D is uncertain. The CDR3 sequence is CASSLWPGSNRYEQYF. Here the CDR3 DNA reads TGTGCCAGCAGTTTATGGCCTGGGTCCAACCGCTACGAGCAGTACTTC.